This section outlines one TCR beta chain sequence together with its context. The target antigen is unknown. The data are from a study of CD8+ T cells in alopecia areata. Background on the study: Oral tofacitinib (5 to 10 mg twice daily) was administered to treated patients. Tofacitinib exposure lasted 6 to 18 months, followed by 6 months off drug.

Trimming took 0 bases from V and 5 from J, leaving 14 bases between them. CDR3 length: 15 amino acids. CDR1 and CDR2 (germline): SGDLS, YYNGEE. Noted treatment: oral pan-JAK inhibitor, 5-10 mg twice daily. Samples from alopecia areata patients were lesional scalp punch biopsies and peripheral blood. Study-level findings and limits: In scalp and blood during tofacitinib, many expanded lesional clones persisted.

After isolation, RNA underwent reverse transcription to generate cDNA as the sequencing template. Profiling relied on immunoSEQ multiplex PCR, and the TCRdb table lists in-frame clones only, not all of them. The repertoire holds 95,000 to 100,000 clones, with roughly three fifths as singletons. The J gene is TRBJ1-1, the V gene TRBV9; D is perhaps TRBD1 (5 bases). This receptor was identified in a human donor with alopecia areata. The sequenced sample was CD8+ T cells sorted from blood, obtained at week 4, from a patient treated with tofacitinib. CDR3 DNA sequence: TGTGCCAGCAGCGTAGGGTCCGGGACGGAAACTGAAGCTTTCTTT. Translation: CASSVGSGTETEAFF.